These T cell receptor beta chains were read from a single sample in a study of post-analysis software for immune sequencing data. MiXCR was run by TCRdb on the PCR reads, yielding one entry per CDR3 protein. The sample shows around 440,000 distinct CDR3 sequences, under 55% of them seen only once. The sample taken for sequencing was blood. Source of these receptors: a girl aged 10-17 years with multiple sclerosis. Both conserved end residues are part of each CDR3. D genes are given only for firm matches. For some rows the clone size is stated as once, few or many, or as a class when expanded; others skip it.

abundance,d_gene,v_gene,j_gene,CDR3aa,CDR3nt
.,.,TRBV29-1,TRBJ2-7,CSVEGGQGSSYEQYF,TGCAGCGTTGAAGGCGGGCAGGGGAGCTCCTACGAGCAGTACTTC
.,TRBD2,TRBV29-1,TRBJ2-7,CSVGMTSGPYEQYF,TGCAGCGTAGGGATGACTAGCGGCCCCTACGAGCAGTACTTC
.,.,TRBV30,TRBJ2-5,CAWSVMASETQYF,TGTGCCTGGAGTGTAATGGCCTCAGAGACCCAGTACTTC
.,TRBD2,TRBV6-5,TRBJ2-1,CASRTGTSYNEQFF,TGTGCCAGCAGGACCGGGACTAGTTACAATGAGCAGTTCTTC
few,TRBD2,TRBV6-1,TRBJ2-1,CAGSGRASYNEQFF,TGTGCCGGTAGCGGGAGGGCCTCCTACAATGAGCAGTTCTTC
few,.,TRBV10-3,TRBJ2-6,CAISEGVGGQANVLTF,TGTGCCATCAGTGAGGGAGTAGGGGGTCAGGCCAACGTCCTGACTTTC
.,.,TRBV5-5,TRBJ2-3,CASSEQLNTQYF,TGTGCCAGCAGCGAGCAACTGAATACGCAGTATTTT
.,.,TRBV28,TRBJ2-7,CASRSSRGTYEQYF,TGTGCCAGCAGGTCGAGCCGGGGAACCTACGAGCAGTACTTC
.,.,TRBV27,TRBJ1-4,CASSSGLEKLFF,TGTGCCAGCAGTTCGGGATTAGAAAAACTGTTTTTT
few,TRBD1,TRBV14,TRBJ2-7,CASSPQGTDYEQYF,TGTGCCAGCAGCCCACAGGGGACCGACTACGAGCAGTACTTC
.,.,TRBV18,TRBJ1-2,CASSPKDGAYGYTF,TGTGCCAGCTCACCAAAGGACGGTGCTTATGGCTACACCTTC
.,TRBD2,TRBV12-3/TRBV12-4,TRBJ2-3,CASSLFPPSGREDTQYF,TGTGCCAGCAGTTTATTTCCTCCTAGCGGGAGGGAAGATACGCAGTATTTT
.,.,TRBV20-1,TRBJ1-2,CSDERLGTARGYTF,TGCAGTGATGAGAGATTGGGCACAGCGCGTGGCTACACCTTC
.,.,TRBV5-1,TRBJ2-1,CASSLVGVSEQFF,TGCGCCAGCAGCTTGGTGGGGGTCAGTGAGCAGTTCTTC
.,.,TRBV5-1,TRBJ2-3,CASSLLRDSGDTQYF,TGCGCCAGCAGCTTGCTCAGGGACAGCGGGGATACGCAGTATTTT
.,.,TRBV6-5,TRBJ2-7,CASSYLAMDEQYF,TGTGCCAGCAGTTACCTAGCGATGGACGAGCAGTACTTC
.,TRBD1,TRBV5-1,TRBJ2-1,CASSSTGGGDNEQFF,TGCGCCAGCAGTTCGACAGGGGGCGGGGACAATGAGCAGTTCTTC
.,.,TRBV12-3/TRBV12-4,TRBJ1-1,CASTQRENTEAFF,TGTGCCAGCACCCAAAGGGAGAACACTGAAGCTTTCTTT
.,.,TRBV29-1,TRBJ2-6,CSVEVSDFHLDGANVLTF,TGCAGCGTTGAAGTAAGCGACTTCCACCTAGATGGGGCCAACGTCCTGACTTTC
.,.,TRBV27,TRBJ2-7,CASKGDGGYNEQYF,TGTGCCAGCAAGGGCGACGGTGGGTACAATGAGCAGTACTTC
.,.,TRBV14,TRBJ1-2,CASSQTHGRTNGYTF,TGTGCCAGCAGCCAAACACACGGCCGGACGAATGGCTACACCTTC
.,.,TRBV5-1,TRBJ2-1,CASSETGISYNEQFF,TGCGCCAGCAGCGAGACCGGGATCTCCTACAATGAGCAGTTCTTC
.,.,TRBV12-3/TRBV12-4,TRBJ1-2,CASSRTTGADGYTF,TGTGCCAGCAGTCGGACGACGGGGGCAGATGGCTACACCTTC
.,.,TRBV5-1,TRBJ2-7,CASSLNEAPYEQYF,TGCGCCAGCAGCTTGAACGAGGCCCCCTACGAGCAGTACTTC
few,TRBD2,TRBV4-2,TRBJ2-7,CASSQDGSGSFYEQYF,TGTGCCAGCAGCCAAGATGGGAGCGGGAGTTTCTACGAGCAGTACTTC
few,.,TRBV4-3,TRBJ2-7,CASSQDGSGNYEQYF,TGCGCCAGCAGCCAAGATGGGTCCGGGAACTACGAGCAGTACTTC
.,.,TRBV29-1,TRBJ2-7,CSVITSRYEQYF,TGCAGCGTCATTACTAGCAGATACGAGCAGTACTTC
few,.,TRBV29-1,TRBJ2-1,CSVVVRREYNEQFF,TGCAGCGTTGTGGTGCGTCGAGAGTACAATGAGCAGTTCTTC
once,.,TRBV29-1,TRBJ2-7,CSVVAGGVKQYF,TGCAGCGTTGTGGCAGGGGGGGTAAAGCAGTACTTC
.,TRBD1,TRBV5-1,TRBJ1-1,CAGSLPTGTANTEAFF,TGCGCCGGCAGCTTACCAACCGGGACAGCGAACACTGAAGCTTTCTTT
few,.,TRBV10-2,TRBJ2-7,CASSDREVFPYEQYF,TGCGCCAGCAGTGACCGTGAGGTATTCCCCTACGAGCAGTACTTC
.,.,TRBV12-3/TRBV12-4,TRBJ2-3,CASSSAVSSTDAQYF,TGTGCCAGCAGTTCAGCGGTATCTAGCACAGATGCGCAGTATTTT
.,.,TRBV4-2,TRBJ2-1,CASSQEGAGGPYNEQFF,TGTGCCAGCAGCCAAGAGGGGGCAGGGGGGCCCTACAATGAGCAGTTCTTC
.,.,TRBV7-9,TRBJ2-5,CASSPPNGYQETQYF,TGTGCCAGCAGCCCACCCAATGGGTACCAAGAGACCCAGTACTTC
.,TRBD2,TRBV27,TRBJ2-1,CASTSVLAGGPAADEQFF,TGTGCCAGCACTTCGGTCTTAGCGGGAGGTCCCGCGGCGGATGAGCAGTTCTTC
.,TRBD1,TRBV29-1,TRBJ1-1,CSARQGLNTEAFF,TGCAGCGCAAGACAGGGGTTGAACACTGAAGCTTTCTTT
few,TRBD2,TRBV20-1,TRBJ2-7,CSATLAARAYEQYF,TGCAGTGCTACCCTAGCGGCTCGGGCCTACGAGCAGTACTTC
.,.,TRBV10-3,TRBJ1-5,CAIRAQDHSNQPQHF,TGTGCCATCAGGGCACAGGACCATAGCAATCAGCCCCAGCATTTT
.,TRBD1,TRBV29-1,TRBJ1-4,CSVRQGSEENLFF,TGCAGTGTTCGACAGGGCTCGGAAGAAAATCTGTTTTTT
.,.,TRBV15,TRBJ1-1,CATTAPMNTEAFF,TGTGCCACTACTGCCCCGATGAACACTGAAGCTTTCTTT
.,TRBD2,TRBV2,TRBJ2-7,CVSSVVTSGPYEQYF,TGTGTCAGCAGTGTAGTTACTAGCGGACCCTACGAGCAGTACTTC
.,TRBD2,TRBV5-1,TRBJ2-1,CASSDLAGGNEQFF,TGCGCCAGCAGCGACCTAGCGGGAGGCAATGAGCAGTTCTTC